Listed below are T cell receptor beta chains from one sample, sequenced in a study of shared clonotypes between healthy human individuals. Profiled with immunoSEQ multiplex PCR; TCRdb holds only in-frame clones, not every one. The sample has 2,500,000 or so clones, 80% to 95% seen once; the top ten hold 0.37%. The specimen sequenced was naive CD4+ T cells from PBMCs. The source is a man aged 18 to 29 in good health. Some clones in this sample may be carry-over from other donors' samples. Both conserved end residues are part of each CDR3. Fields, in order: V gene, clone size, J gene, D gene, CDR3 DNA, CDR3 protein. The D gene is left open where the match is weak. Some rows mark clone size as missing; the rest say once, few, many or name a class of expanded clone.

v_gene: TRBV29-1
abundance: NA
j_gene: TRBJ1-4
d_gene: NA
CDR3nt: TGCAGCGGGAGGGGACGTAACAATGAAAAACTGTTTTTT
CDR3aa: CSGRGRNNEKLFF

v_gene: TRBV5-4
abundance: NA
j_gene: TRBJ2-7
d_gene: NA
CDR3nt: TGTGCCAGCAGCTTGGTAGGTCCCAGCTCCTACGAGCAGTACTTC
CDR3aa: CASSLVGPSSYEQYF

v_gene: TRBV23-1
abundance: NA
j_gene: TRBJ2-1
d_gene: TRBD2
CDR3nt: TGCGCCAGCAAACCAAGCGGGAGGGACTCCTACAATGAGCAGTTCTTC
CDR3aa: CASKPSGRDSYNEQFF

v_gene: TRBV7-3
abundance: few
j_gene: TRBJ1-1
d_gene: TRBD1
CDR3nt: TGTGCCAGCAAGGACAGGGGGAACACTGAAGCTTTCTTT
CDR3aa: CASKDRGNTEAFF

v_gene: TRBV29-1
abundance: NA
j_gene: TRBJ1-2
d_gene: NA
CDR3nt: TGCAGCGTCCAGGGTCCCACTCTTTATGGCTACACCTTC
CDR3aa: CSVQGPTLYGYTF

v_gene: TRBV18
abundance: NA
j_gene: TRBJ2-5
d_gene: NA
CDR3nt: TGTGCCAGCTCACCGGCCGGCCAAGAGACCCAGTACTTC
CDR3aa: CASSPAGQETQYF

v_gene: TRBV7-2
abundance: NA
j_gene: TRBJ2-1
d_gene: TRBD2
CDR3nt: TGTGCCAGCAGCTTAGGGTGGACTAGCGGGAGGTACAATGAGCAGTTCTTC
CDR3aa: CASSLGWTSGRYNEQFF

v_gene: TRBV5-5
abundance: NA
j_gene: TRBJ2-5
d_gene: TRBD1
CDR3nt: TGTGCCAGCAGCTGGACAGGGTTTGGAGAGACCCAGTACTTC
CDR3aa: CASSWTGFGETQYF

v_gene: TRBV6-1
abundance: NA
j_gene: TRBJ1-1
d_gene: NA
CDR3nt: TGTGCCAGCAGAGTCGAACGGAACACTGAAGCTTTCTTT
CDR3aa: CASRVERNTEAFF

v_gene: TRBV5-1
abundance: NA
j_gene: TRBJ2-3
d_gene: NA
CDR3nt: TGCGCCAGCAGCCAACAGCAGTATTTT
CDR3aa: CASSQQQYF

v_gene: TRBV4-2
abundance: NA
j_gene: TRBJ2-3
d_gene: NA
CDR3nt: TGTGCCAGCAGCCAGGAGGGCACAGATACGCAGTATTTT
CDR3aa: CASSQEGTDTQYF

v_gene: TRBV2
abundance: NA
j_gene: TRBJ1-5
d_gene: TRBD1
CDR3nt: TGTGCCAGCAGGGACAGGGGAAGTCAGCCCCAGCATTTT
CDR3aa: CASRDRGSQPQHF

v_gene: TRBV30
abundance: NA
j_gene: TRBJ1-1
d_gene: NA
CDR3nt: TGTGCCTGGATTGGAGGGGGGTCTGAAGCTTTCTTT
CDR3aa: CAWIGGGSEAFF

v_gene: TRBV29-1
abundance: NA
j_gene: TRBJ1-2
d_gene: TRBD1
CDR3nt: TGCAGCGCAGGGGGCGACTATGGCTACACCTTC
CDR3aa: CSAGGDYGYTF

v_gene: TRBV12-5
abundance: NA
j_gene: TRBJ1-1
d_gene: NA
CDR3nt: TGTGCTAGTGGTTTTACAGGGTGGGGCACTGAAGCTTTCTTT
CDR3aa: CASGFTGWGTEAFF

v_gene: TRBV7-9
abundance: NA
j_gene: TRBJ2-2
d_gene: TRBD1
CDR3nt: TGTGCCAGCACCTTCGGACAGGGTCACACCGGGGAGCTGTTTTTT
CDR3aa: CASTFGQGHTGELFF

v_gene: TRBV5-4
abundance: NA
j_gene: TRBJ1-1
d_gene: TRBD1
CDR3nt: TGTGCCAGCAGGCCAGGGGGGGGCCTTATGAACACTGAAGCTTTCTTT
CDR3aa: CASRPGGGLMNTEAFF

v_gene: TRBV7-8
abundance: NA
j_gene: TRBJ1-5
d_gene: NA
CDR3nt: TGTGCCAGCAGCTCCCAGTCGCGCGATAGCAATCAGCCCCAGCATTTT
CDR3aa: CASSSQSRDSNQPQHF

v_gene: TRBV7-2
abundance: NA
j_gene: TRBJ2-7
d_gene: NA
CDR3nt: TGTGCCAGCAGCCCCTCGGAGAGGGAAAGGCAGTACTTC
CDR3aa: CASSPSERERQYF

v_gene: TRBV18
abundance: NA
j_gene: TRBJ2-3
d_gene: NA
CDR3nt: TGTGCCAGCTCACCGTCCAGGGGTGCTAGCACAGATACGCAGTATTTT
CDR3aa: CASSPSRGASTDTQYF

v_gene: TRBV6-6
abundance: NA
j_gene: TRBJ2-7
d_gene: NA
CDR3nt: TGTGCCAGCAGTTATAGGGGGGCAGGGTCCTACGAGCAGTACTTC
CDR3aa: CASSYRGAGSYEQYF

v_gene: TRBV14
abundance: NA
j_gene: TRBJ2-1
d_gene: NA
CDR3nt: TGTGCCAGCAGCCAATGGAAGGTCTCCTACAATGAGCAGTTCTTC
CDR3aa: CASSQWKVSYNEQFF

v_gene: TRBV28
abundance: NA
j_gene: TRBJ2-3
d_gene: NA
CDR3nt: TGTGCCTTACGTCCGGGGGTCCCAGATACGCAGTATTTT
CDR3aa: CALRPGVPDTQYF

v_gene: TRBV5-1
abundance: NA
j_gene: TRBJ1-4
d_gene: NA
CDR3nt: TGCGCCAGCAAGGACCCGGGGGTAACGGGGGCTGAAAAACTGTTTTTT
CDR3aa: CASKDPGVTGAEKLFF

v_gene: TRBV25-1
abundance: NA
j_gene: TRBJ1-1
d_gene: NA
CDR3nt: TGTGCCAGCAGTGAATTGGGGGGCTACACTGAAGCTTTCTTT
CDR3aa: CASSELGGYTEAFF

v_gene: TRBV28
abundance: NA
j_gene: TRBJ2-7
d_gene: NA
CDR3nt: TGTGCCAGCAGTGGGACAAACAGGGGAGGCTACGAGCAGTACTTC
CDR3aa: CASSGTNRGGYEQYF

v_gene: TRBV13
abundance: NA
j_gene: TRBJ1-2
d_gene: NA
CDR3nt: TGTGCCAGCAGCTCCGCAGGGGCGGGGCATGGTGGCTACACCTTC
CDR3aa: CASSSAGAGHGGYTF

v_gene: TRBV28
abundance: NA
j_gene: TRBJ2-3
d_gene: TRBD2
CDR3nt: TGTGCCAGCAGTCCCTATAGCGGGAGAAGTCGCAGCACAGATACGCAGTATTTT
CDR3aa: CASSPYSGRSRSTDTQYF

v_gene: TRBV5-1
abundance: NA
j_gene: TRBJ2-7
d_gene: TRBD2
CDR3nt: TGCGCCAGCAGCCCATTACGAGCGGGAGGGCCTTACGAGCAGTACTTC
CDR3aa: CASSPLRAGGPYEQYF

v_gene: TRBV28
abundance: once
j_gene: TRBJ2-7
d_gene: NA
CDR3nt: TGTGCCAGCAGAGCTAGATGGGACGAGCAGTACTTC
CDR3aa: CASRARWDEQYF

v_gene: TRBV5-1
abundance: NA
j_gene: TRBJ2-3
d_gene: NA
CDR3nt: TGCGCCAGCATAAAGGTGGGCACAGATACGCAGTATTTT
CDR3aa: CASIKVGTDTQYF

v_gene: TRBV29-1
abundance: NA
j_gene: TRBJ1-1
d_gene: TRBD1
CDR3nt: TGCAGCGTCGTAGGACAGGTCATGAACACTGAAGCTTTCTTT
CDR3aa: CSVVGQVMNTEAFF

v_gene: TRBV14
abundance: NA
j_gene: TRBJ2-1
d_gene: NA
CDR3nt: TGTGCCAGCAGCCAACAAAGGGGGAATGAGCAGTTCTTC
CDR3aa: CASSQQRGNEQFF

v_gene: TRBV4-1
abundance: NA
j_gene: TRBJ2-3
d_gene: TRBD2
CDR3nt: TGCGCCAGCAGCCAAGTGGCGGGAGGGCCGGTAGATACGCAGTATTTT
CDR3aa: CASSQVAGGPVDTQYF

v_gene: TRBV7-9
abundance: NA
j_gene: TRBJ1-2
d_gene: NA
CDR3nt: TGTGCCAGCAGCTTAGTAGGGTACTCGGACAACACCTTC
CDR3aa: CASSLVGYSDNTF

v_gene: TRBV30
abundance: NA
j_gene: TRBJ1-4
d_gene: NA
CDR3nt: TGTGCCTGGACGGCAGGACTTCGCGAAAAACTGTTTTTT
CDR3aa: CAWTAGLREKLFF

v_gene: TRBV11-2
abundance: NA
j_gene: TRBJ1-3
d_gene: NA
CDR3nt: TGTGCCAGCAGCTTAGAGGCACCTACCATATATTTT
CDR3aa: CASSLEAPTIYF

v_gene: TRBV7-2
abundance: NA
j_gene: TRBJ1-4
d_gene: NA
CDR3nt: TGTGCCAGCAGCTTACCAGAAACAGCAACTAATGAAAAACTGTTTTTT
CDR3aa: CASSLPETATNEKLFF

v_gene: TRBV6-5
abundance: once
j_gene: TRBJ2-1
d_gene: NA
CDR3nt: TGTGCCAGCAGTTACTCGCTTGGGGCTGGCTTTAATGAGCAGTTCTTC
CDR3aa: CASSYSLGAGFNEQFF

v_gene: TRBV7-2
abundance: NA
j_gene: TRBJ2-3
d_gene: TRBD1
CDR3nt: TGTGCCAGCAGCTTAGCGAGGACAGGGGGGGCAGATACGCAGTATTTT
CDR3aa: CASSLARTGGADTQYF

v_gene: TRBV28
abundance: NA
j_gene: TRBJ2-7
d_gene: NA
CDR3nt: TGTGCCAGCAGTTTTTTTCAAGGCGGAAGCTCCTACGAGCAGTACTTC
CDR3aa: CASSFFQGGSSYEQYF

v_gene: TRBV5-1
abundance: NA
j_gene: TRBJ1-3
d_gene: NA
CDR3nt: TGCGCCAGCCAGACAGGAGCACTTAACTCTGGAAACACCATATATTTT
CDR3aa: CASQTGALNSGNTIYF

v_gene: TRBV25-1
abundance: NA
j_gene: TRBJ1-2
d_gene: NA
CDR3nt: TGTGCCAGCAGCCCTGCCCCGGGACGCGCCTATGGCTACACCTTC
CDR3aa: CASSPAPGRAYGYTF

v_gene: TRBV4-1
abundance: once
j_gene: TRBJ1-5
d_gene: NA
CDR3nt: TGCGCCAGCAGCCAAGGGGAGGCGATGAACAATCAGCCCCAGCATTTT
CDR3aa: CASSQGEAMNNQPQHF

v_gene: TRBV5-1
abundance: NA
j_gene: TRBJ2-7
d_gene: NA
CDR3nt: TGCGCCAGCAGCTTCCCGGGTTTCTCCTCCGAGCAGTACTTC
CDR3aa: CASSFPGFSSEQYF

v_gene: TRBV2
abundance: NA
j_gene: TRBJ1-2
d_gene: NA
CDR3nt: TGTGCCAGCAGTGCGCAGGCCCCCTATGGCTACACCTTC
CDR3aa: CASSAQAPYGYTF

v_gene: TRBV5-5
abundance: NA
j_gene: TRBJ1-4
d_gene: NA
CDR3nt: TGTGCCAGCAGCTTGGCAGGGTGGACTGAAAAACTGTTTTTT
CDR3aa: CASSLAGWTEKLFF

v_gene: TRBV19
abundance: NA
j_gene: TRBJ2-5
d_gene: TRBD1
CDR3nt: TGTGCCACATACCCGGGACAGGGGACCCAAGAGACCCAGTACTTC
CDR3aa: CATYPGQGTQETQYF

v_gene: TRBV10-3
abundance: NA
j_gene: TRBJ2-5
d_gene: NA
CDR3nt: TGTGCCATCAGTGACCCCCGGACAGCCGGAGAGACCCAGTACTTC
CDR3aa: CAISDPRTAGETQYF

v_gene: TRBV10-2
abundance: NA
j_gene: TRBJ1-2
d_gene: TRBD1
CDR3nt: TGCGCCAGCAGTAACGCTAGGACAGGAGACTATGGCTACACCTTC
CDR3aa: CASSNARTGDYGYTF

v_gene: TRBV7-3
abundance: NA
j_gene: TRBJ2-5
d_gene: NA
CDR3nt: TGTGCCAGCAGCTTAACAAACTCGGCGGGGACCCAGTACTTC
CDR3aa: CASSLTNSAGTQYF

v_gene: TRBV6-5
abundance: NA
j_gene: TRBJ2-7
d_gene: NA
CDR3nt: TGTGCCAGCGGGCAGGGGTTCGAGCAGTACTTC
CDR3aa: CASGQGFEQYF

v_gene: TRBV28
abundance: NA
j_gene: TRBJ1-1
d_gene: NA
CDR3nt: TGTGCCAGCGGATCAGGGCCGTTGAACACTGAAGCTTTCTTT
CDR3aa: CASGSGPLNTEAFF

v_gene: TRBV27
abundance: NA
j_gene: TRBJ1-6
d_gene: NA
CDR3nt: TGTGCCAGCAGTTTTAACAGTTCACCCCTCCACTTT
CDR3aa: CASSFNSSPLHF

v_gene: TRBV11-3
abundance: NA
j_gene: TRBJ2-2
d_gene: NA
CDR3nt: TGTGCCAGCAGCTTAGGTCAGGGGTCCACCGGGGAGCTGTTTTTT
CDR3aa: CASSLGQGSTGELFF

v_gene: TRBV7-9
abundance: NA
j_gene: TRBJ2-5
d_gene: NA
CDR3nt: TGTGCCAGCAGCTTGACAGGAGTCCAAGAGACCCAGTACTTC
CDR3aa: CASSLTGVQETQYF

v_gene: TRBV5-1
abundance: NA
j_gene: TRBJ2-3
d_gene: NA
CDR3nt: TGCGCCAGCCACTCGAGCCCTGGGGGAAACACAGATACGCAGTATTTT
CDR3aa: CASHSSPGGNTDTQYF